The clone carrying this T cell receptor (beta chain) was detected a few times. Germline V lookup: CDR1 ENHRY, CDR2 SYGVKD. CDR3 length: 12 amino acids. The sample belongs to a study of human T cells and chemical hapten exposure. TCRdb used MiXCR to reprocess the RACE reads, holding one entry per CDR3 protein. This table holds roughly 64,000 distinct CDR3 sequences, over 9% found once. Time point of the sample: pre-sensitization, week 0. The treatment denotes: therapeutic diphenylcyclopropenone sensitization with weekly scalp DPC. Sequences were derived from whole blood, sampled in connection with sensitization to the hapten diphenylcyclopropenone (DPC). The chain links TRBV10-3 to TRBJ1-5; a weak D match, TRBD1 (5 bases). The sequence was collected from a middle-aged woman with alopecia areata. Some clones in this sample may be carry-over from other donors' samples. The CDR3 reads CAGGDSNQPQHF. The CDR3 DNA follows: TGTGCGGGGGGAGATAGCAATCAGCCCCAGCATTTT.